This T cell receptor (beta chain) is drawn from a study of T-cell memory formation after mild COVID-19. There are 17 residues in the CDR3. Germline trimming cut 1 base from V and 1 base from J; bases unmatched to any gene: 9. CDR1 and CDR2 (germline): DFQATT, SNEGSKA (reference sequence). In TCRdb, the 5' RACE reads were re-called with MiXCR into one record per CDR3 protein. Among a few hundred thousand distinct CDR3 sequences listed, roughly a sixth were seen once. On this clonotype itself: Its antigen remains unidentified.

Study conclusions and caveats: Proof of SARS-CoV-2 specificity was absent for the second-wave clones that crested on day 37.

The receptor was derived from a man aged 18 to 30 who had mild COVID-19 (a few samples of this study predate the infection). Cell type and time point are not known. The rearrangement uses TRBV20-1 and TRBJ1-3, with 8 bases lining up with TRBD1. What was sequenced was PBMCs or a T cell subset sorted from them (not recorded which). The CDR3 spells CSARVGAGGFSGNTIYF. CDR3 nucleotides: TGCAGTGCTAGAGTGGGGGCAGGGGGCTTTTCTGGAAACACCATATATTTT.